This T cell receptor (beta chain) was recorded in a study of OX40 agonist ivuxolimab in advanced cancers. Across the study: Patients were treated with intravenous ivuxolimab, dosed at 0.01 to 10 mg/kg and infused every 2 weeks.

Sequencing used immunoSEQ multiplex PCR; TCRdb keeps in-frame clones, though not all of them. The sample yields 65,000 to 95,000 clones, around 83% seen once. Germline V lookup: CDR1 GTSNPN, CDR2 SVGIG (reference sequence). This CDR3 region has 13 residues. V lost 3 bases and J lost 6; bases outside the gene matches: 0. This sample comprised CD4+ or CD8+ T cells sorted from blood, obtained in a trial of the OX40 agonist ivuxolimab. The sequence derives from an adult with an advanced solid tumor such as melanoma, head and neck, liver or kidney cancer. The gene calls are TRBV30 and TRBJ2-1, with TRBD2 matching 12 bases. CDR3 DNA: TGTGCCTGGAGGACTAGCGGGGGCAATGAGCAGTTCTTC. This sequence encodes CAWRTSGGNEQFF. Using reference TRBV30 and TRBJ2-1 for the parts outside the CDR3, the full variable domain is SQTIHQWPATLVQPVGSPLSLECTVEGTSNPNLYWYRQAAGRGLQLLFYSVGIGQISSEVPQNLSASRPQDRQFILSSKKLLLSDSGFYLCAWRTSGGNEQFFGPGTRLTVL.